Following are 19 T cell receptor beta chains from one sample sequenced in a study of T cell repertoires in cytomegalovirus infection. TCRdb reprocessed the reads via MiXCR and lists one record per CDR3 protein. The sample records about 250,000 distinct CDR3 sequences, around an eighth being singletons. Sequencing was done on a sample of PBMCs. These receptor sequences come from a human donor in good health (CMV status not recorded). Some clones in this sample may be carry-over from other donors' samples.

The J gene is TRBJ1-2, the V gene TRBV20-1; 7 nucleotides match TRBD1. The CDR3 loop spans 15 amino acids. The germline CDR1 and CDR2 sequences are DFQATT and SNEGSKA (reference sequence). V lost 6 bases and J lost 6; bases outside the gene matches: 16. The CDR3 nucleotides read TGCAGTGCGAGACTACCCGACAGGGCGGACGATGGCTACACCTTC. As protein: CSARLPDRADDGYTF.

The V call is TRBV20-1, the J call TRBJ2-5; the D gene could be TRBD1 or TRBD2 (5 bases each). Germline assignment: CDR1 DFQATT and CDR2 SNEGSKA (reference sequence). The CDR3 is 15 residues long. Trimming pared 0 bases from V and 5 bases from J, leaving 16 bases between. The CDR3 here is CSARDGARGSETQYF. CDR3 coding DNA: TGCAGTGCTAGAGATGGGGCTAGAGGGTCGGAGACCCAGTACTTC.

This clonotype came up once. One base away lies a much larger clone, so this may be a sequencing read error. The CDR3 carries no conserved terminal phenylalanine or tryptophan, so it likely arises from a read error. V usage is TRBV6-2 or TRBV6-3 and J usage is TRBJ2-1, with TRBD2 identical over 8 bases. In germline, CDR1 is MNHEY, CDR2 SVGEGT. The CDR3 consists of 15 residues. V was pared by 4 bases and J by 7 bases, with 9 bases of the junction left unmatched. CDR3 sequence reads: CASSLWRGAGNEQFL. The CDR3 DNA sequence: TGTGCCAGCAGTTTGTGGCGGGGGGCGGGAAATGAGCAGTTCTTA.

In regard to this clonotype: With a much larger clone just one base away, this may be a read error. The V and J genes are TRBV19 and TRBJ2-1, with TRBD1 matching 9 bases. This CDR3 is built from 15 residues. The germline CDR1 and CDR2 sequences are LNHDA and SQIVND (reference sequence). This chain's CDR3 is CSSSIAQGALDEQFF. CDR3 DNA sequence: TGTTCCAGTAGTATAGCACAGGGGGCATTGGATGAGCAGTTCTTC.

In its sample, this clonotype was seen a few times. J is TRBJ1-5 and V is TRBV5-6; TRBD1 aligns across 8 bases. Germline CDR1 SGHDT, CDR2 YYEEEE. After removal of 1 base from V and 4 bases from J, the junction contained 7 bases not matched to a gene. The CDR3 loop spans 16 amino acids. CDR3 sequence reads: CASSLFQGAGNQPQHF. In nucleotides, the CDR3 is TGTGCCAGCAGCTTGTTCCAGGGGGCAGGAAATCAGCCCCAGCATTTT. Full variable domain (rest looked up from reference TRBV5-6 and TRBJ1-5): DAGVTQSPTHLIKTRGQQVTLRCSPKSGHDTVSWYQQALGQGPQFIFQYYEEEERQRGNFPDRFSGHQFPNYSSELNVNALLLGDSALYLCASSLFQGAGNQPQHFGDGTRLSIL.

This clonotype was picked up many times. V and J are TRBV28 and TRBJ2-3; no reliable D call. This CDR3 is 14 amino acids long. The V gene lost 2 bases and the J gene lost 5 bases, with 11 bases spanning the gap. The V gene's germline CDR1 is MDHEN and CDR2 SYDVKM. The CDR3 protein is CASSLRRAGDTQYF. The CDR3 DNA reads TGTGCCAGCAGTTTACGAAGGGCTGGAGATACGCAGTATTTT.

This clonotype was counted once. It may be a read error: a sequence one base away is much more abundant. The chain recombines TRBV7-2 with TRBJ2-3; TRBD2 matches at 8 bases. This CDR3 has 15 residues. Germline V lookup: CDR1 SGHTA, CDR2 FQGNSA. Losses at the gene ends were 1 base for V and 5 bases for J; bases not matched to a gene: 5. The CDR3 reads CASSLDGGGIDTQYF. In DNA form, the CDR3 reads TGTGCCAGCAGCTTAGATGGCGGGGGGATAGATACGCAGTATTTT.

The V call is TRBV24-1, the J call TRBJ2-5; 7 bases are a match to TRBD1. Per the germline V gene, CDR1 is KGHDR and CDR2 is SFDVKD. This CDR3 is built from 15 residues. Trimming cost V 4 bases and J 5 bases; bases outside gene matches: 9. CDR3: CATSEPDRAFETQYF. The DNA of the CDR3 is TGTGCCACCAGTGAACCAGACAGGGCGTTTGAGACCCAGTACTTC.

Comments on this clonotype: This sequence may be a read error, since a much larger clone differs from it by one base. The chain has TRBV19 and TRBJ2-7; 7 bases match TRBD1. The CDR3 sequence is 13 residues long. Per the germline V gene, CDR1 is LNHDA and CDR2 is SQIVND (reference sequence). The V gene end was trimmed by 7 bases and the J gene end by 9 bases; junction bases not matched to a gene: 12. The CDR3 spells CASMGTDHRSQYF. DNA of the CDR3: TGTGCCAGTATGGGGACAGACCACAGGTCGCAGTACTTC.

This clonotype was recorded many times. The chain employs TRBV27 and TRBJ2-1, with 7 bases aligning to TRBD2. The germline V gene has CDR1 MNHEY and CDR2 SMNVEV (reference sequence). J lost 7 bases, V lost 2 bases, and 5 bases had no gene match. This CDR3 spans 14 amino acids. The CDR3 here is CASSLAGEWNEQFF. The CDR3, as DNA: TGTGCCAGCAGTTTAGCGGGAGAATGGAATGAGCAGTTCTTC.

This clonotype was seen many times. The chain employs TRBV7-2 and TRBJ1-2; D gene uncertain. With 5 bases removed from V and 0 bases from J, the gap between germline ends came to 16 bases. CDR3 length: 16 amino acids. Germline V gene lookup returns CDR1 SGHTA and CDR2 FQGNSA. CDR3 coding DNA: TGTGCCAGCAGCCCTGGGCCCTCAGGAGCTAACTATGGCTACACCTTC. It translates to CASSPGPSGANYGYTF.

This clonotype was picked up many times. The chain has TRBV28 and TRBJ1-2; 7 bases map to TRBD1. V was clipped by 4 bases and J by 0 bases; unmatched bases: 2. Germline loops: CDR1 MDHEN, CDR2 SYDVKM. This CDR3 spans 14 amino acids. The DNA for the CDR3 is TGTGCCAGCAGTTCCGGGACAGCTAACTATGGCTACACCTTC. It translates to CASSSGTANYGYTF.

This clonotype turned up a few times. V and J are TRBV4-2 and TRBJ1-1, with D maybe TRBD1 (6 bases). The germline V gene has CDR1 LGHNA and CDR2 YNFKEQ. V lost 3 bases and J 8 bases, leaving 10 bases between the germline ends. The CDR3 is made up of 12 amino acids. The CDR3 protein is CASSHRGQEAFF. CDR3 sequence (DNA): TGTGCCAGCAGCCACCGGGGACAAGAAGCTTTCTTT.

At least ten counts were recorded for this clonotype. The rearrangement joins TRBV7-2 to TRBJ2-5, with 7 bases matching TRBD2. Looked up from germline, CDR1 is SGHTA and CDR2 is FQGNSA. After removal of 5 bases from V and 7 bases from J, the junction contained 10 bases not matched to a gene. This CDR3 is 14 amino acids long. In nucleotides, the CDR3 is TGTGCCAGCAGCCCCTCCGGGAGGACTGGGACCCAGTACTTC. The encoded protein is CASSPSGRTGTQYF.

CDR3 bases: TGCGCCAGCAGCCAAAACAGGGCGAGGAACGAGCAGTACTTC. Protein product: CASSQNRARNEQYF. The chain is built from TRBV4-1 and TRBJ2-7; a possible D gene is TRBD1 (6 bases). Per the germline V gene, CDR1 is MGHRA and CDR2 is YSYEKL. The CDR3 runs to 14 residues. The V and J ends lost 2 bases and 5 bases respectively, with 13 bases between them.

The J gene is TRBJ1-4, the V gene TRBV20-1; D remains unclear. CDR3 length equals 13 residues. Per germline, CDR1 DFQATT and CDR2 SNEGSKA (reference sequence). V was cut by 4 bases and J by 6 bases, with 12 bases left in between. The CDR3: CSAKQVEDEKLFF. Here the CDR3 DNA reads TGCAGTGCTAAGCAGGTAGAGGATGAAAAACTGTTTTTT.

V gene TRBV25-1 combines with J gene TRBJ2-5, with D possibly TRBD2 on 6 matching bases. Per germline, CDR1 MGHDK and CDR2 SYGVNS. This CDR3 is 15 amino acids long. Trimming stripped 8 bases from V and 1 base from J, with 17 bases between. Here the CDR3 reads CASGRGIGGQETQYF. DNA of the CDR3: TGTGCCAGCGGACGCGGGATAGGCGGCCAAGAGACCCAGTACTTC.

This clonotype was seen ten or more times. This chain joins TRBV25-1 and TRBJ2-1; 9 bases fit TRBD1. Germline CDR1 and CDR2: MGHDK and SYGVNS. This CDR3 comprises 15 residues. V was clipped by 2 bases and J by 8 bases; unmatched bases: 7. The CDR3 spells CASSEPGTGRHEQFF. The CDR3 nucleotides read TGTGCCAGCAGTGAACCCGGGACAGGGAGACATGAGCAGTTCTTC.

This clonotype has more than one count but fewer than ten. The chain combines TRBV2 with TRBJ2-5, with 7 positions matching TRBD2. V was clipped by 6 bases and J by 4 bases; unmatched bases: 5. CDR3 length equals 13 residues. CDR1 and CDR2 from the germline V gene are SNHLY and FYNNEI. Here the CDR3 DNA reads TGTGCCAGCAGATGGACTAGGGGAGAGACCCAGTACTTC. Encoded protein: CASRWTRGETQYF.